This T cell receptor (beta chain) is from a study of T cells in tuberculosis. As for the study in general: Sequenced TCRs come from CD1B-GMM tetramer-binding T cells.

Regarding the study as a whole: Cases with active tuberculosis were adults, while controls were adolescents. Shorter CDR3-alpha in active tuberculosis partly drove smaller distances.

CDR3 length: 15 residues. Between the trimmed V and J ends, which lost 1 base and 1 base, there was a span of 11 bases. Germline lookup yields CDR1 SGHRS and CDR2 YFSETQ. Comments on this clone: What it binds is not known.

Sequencing used immunoSEQ multiplex PCR; TCRdb keeps in-frame clones, though not all of them. In the table there are about 43,000 clones, roughly 94% of which are singletons. The genes are TRBV5-1 and TRBJ2-5; tentative D call: TRBD2 (7 bases). This TCR came from a donor aged 10-29 years with latent tuberculosis or without tuberculosis infection. Some clones in this sample may be carry-over from other donors' samples. Source material: PBMCs. The CDR3 coding sequence is TGCGCCAGCAGCTTGTGGGGGGGCCCCCAAGAGACCCAGTACTTC. Its protein is CASSLWGGPQETQYF.